This T cell receptor (beta chain) is from a study of beta chain features in type 1 diabetes. Study-wide findings and caveats: A moderate, significant TCRB CDR3 shortening appeared in type 1 diabetes across four CD4+ subsets. Lower insertion and higher deletion counts appeared at VDJ junctions in type 1 diabetes patients.

Naive, central memory, regulatory and stem cell-like memory cells within the CD4+ compartment were sorted using CD45RO/CCR7/CD25/CD127/CD95/CD27. Concerning this clone: The antigen is unknown.

Trimming removed 5 bases from V and 0 bases from J; junction bases left unmatched: 4. The CDR3 runs to 16 residues. Germline loops: CDR1 LNHNV, CDR2 YYDKDF (reference sequence). The study reverse transcribed the entire isolated RNA, so it sequenced expressed TCRB transcripts. The method was immunoSEQ multiplex PCR; TCRdb's version includes in-frame clones alone and lacks a portion of them. Here the sample spans some 250,000 clones, around 9.9% being singletons. The sample was naive CD4+ T cells from blood. This sequence joins TRBV15 and TRBJ2-1; 10 bases fit TRBD2. The receptor was derived from a man aged 25-45 years with type 1 diabetes. The CDR3 coding sequence is TGTGCCACCAGCGACGAGCGGGGGGGCTCCTACAATGAGCAGTTCTTC. This gives the protein CATSDERGGSYNEQFF.